This entry lists 30 T cell receptor beta chains sequenced from one sample in a study of blood T cell repertoires in COVID-19. Sequencing was performed with immunoSEQ multiplex PCR; in TCRdb, only in-frame clones are kept and a portion is missing. The sample has more than 150,000 clones, around 90% seen once. Sequenced input: peripheral blood. These receptors were taken from a man aged 35 to 55 with acute or convalescent COVID-19.

The rearrangement uses TRBV9 and TRBJ2-2; 8 bases are shared with TRBD1. Unmatched junction bases numbered 14, after V lost 3 bases and J lost 10 bases. Germline-derived CDR1 and CDR2 are SGDLS and YYNGEE. The CDR3 extends over 16 amino acids. The CDR3 region has the DNA TGTGCCAGCAGCGCCCTGGACAGGGCCGTAGAGGTGGAGCTGTTTTTT. This codes for CASSALDRAVEVELFF.

This CDR3 reads CASSFRAGFVGEQYF. CDR3 in DNA: TGTGCCAGCAGCTTCCGAGCCGGGTTCGTTGGCGAGCAGTACTTC. This sequence joins TRBV5-6 and TRBJ2-7, with D uncertain. The V end was cut by 2 bases, the J end by 6 bases, with 18 bases between. CDR1 and CDR2 from the germline V gene are SGHDT and YYEEEE. There are 15 residues in the CDR3.

The CDR3 here is CATAQGGNEQFF. The CDR3 DNA reads TGTGCCACAGCACAAGGGGGTAATGAGCAGTTCTTC. The chain couples TRBV19 to TRBJ2-1; TRBD1 is a possible D gene (6 bases). The ends were cut back, 10 bases at V and 7 bases at J, with 14 bases in the middle. The CDR3 has 12 amino acids. CDR1 LNHDA and CDR2 SQIVND come from the germline V gene (reference sequence). The full variable domain, rest sourced from reference TRBV19 and TRBJ2-1, is DGGITQSPKYLFRKEGQNVTLSCEQNLNHDAMYWYRQDPGQGLRLIYYSQIVNDFQKGDIAEGYSVSREKKESFPLTVTSAQKNPTAFYLCATAQGGNEQFFGPGTRLTVL.

V is TRBV18 and J is TRBJ2-2; 7 bases agree with TRBD2. V trimming: 0 bases; J trimming: 5 bases; junction bases outside the gene matches: 9. The CDR3 is made up of 17 amino acids. CDR1 is KGHSH and CDR2 is LQKENI in the germline V gene. Here the CDR3 DNA reads TGTGCCAGCTCACCACCGGGAGGGCCTCGGGGGACCGGGGAGCTGTTTTTT. Translating it yields CASSPPGGPRGTGELFF.

The chain is built from TRBV3-1 (or the pseudogene TRBV3-2) and TRBJ1-5; 7 bases match TRBD1. CDR1 and CDR2 from the germline V gene are LGHDT and YNNKEL (reference sequence). Trimming cost V 5 bases and J 0 bases; bases outside gene matches: 7. The CDR3 sequence is 16 residues long. The CDR3 is CASSATTGTSNQPQHF. For the CDR3, the DNA is TGTGCCAGCAGCGCTACGACAGGGACTAGCAATCAGCCCCAGCATTTT.

The chain has TRBV2 and TRBJ2-1; maybe TRBD2 (5 bases). The CDR3 is 13 residues long. Germline CDR1 SNHLY, CDR2 FYNNEI. The V and J ends lost 3 bases and 7 bases respectively, with 10 bases between them. CDR3 region: CASSDRWENEQFF. In nucleotides, the CDR3 is TGTGCCAGCAGTGACCGGTGGGAGAATGAGCAGTTCTTC.

The chain employs TRBV7-2 and TRBJ2-2; 7 bases align to TRBD2. Germline V gene data show CDR1 as SGHTA and CDR2 as FQGNSA. The CDR3 extends over 12 amino acids. V shed 3 bases, J shed 9 bases, and the junction held 1 base outside the gene matches. The CDR3 spells CASSLGGWELFF. The CDR3 DNA reads TGTGCCAGCAGCTTGGGGGGGTGGGAGCTGTTTTTT.

The V call is TRBV19, the J call TRBJ2-2; the match to TRBD1 covers 11 bases. Germline trimming cut 4 bases from V and 0 bases from J; bases unmatched to any gene: 4. CDR1 and CDR2 from the germline V gene are LNHDA and SQIVND (reference sequence). CDR3 length: 17 amino acids. The CDR3 bases are TGTGCCAGTAGTACCAGGGGACAGGGGGCGAACACCGGGGAGCTGTTTTTT. Residues: CASSTRGQGANTGELFF.

This chain links TRBV4-1 with TRBJ1-3, with unresolved D. CDR1 and CDR2 (germline): MGHRA, YSYEKL. V gave up 4 bases and J gave up 0 bases, with 13 bases separating them. The CDR3 is 16 amino acids. The CDR3 spells CASSPRVAFSGNTIYF. The CDR3 DNA is TGCGCCAGCAGCCCGCGGGTAGCCTTCTCTGGAAACACCATATATTTT.

The chain uses TRBV27 and TRBJ2-7; perhaps TRBD1 as D (6 bases). CDR3 size: 15 residues. Trimming took off 7 bases at V and 0 bases at J, with 16 bases between the two ends. The germline V gene encodes CDR1 MNHEY and CDR2 SMNVEV (reference sequence). CDR3 sequence reads: CASKGSAGASYEQYF. CDR3 DNA sequence: TGTGCCAGCAAAGGATCGGCAGGGGCCTCCTACGAGCAGTACTTC.

V gene TRBV4-1 combines with J gene TRBJ2-1; possible D gene TRBD1, 5 bases. This CDR3 region has 17 residues. V lost 0 bases and J lost 0, with 12 bases in between. The germline V gene encodes CDR1 MGHRA and CDR2 YSYEKL. CDR3 DNA: TGCGCCAGCAGCCAAGATAGGGTCGGACACTCCTACAATGAGCAGTTCTTC. Encoded protein: CASSQDRVGHSYNEQFF.

This chain joins TRBV28 and TRBJ1-2, with 12 positions matching TRBD1. The junction had 11 bases not matched to a gene; V was cut back by 1 base and J by 14 bases. The germline CDR1 and CDR2 sequences are MDHEN and SYDVKM. There are 15 residues in the CDR3. The CDR3 coding sequence is TGTGCCAGCAGTTTATCCCCGGGACAGGGGGCGACCCTGACCTTC. Translation gives CASSLSPGQGATLTF.

The V and J genes are TRBV11-2 and TRBJ1-3; the D is unclear. The CDR3 is made up of 15 amino acids. V was pared by 2 bases and J by 0 bases, with 8 bases between. Looked up from germline, CDR1 is SGHAT and CDR2 is FQNNGV. The CDR3 coding sequence is TGTGCCAGCAGCTTAACAACTATCTCTGGAAACACCATATATTTT. This gives the protein CASSLTTISGNTIYF.

The V call is TRBV10-1, the J call TRBJ2-2, with 9 positions matching TRBD2. The V and J ends lost 3 bases and 1 base, in that order; junction bases with no gene match: 3. The CDR3 runs 16 residues. The germline gives CDR1 WNHNN, CDR2 SYGVQD (reference sequence). CDR3 loop: CASSERAGGNTGELFF. Written as DNA, the CDR3 is TGCGCCAGCAGTGAACGAGCGGGGGGGAACACCGGGGAGCTGTTTTTT.

In this sample, this clone turned up once. The chain recombines TRBV18 with TRBJ1-6, with 7 bases that match TRBD1. Germline trimming cut 3 bases from V and 6 bases from J; bases unmatched to any gene: 8. This CDR3 has 16 amino acids. Germline-derived CDR1 and CDR2 are KGHSH and LQKENI. CDR3: CASSPSDRDLNSPLHF. The CDR3, as DNA: TGTGCCAGCTCACCTTCCGACAGGGACCTTAATTCACCCCTCCACTTT.

The rearrangement uses TRBV5-6 and TRBJ1-5, with 8 bases fitting TRBD1. Losses at the gene ends were 1 base for V and 7 bases for J; bases not matched to a gene: 1. Germline CDR1 is SGHDT and CDR2 is YYEEEE. The CDR3 extends over 13 amino acids. Here the CDR3 reads CASSLTGGQPQHF. In DNA, the CDR3 is TGTGCCAGCAGCTTGACAGGGGGACAGCCCCAGCATTTT.

As concerns this clone: Other nucleotide sequences in the sample specify the same CDR3. The J gene is TRBJ1-3, the V gene TRBV11-2, with 9 bases fitting TRBD1. In germline, CDR1 is SGHAT, CDR2 FQNNGV. The junction had 4 bases not matched to a gene; V was cut back by 4 bases and J by 3 bases. The CDR3 totals 15 residues. This CDR3 reads CASSSYRGRGNTIYF. CDR3 sequence (DNA): TGTGCCAGCAGCTCATACAGGGGGCGTGGAAACACCATATATTTT.

The gene calls are TRBV9 and TRBJ1-3; 8 positions agree with TRBD1. The V segment lost 0 bases and the J segment 4 bases; nucleotides outside the gene matches: 0. From germline, CDR1 is SGDLS and CDR2 YYNGEE. This CDR3 is built from 14 residues. The CDR3: CASSVDRGGNTIYF. DNA for the CDR3: TGTGCCAGCAGCGTAGACAGGGGGGGAAACACCATATATTTT. Full variable domain (missing parts from reference TRBV9 and TRBJ1-3): DSGVTQTPKHLITATGQRVTLRCSPRSGDLSVYWYQQSLDQGLQFLIQYYNGEERAKGNILERFSAQQFPDLHSELNLSSLELGDSALYFCASSVDRGGNTIYFGEGSWLTVV.

The gene calls are TRBV5-6 and TRBJ2-5, with D possibly matching TRBD2 (6 bases). Germline V gene data show CDR1 as SGHDT and CDR2 as YYEEEE. The CDR3 loop spans 16 amino acids. V was clipped by 0 bases and J by 5 bases, with 17 bases between them. CDR3 amino acids: CASSLDGGVTGETQYF. For the CDR3, the DNA is TGTGCCAGCAGCTTGGACGGCGGGGTAACAGGCGAGACCCAGTACTTC. Based on the CDR3 plus reference TRBV5-6 and TRBJ2-5, the full variable domain is DAGVTQSPTHLIKTRGQQVTLRCSPKSGHDTVSWYQQALGQGPQFIFQYYEEEERQRGNFPDRFSGHQFPNYSSELNVNALLLGDSALYLCASSLDGGVTGETQYFGPGTRLLVL.

CDR3 residues: CASSSIGTGDYEQYF. The CDR3 DNA reads TGCGCCAGCAGCTCCATCGGGACAGGGGACTACGAGCAGTACTTC. This chain uses TRBV5-1 with TRBJ2-7; 10 bases match TRBD1. The V segment lost 3 bases and the J segment 3 bases; nucleotides outside the gene matches: 6. Germline lookup yields CDR1 SGHRS and CDR2 YFSETQ. This CDR3 comprises 15 residues.

The chain is built from TRBV29-1 and TRBJ1-2; 8 nucleotides align to TRBD1. From germline, CDR1 is SQVTM and CDR2 ANQGSEA. This CDR3 has 14 residues. The J segment lost 6 bases and the V segment lost 7 bases, leaving 13 bases of the junction unmatched. CDR3 amino acids: CSAEKGTGLHGYTF. CDR3 sequence (DNA): TGCAGCGCCGAAAAAGGGACAGGATTACATGGCTACACCTTC.

The rearrangement uses TRBV6-5 and TRBJ1-1; the D is unclear. This CDR3 spans 12 amino acids. Germline values: CDR1 MNHEY, CDR2 SVGAGI. V lost 4 bases and J 4 bases, leaving 7 bases between the germline ends. The CDR3 reads CASSSAVTEAFF. CDR3 nucleotides: TGTGCCAGCAGTTCCGCGGTCACTGAAGCTTTCTTT.

The V gene is TRBV1, the J gene TRBJ2-3; the DNA was not compared with TRBD2, the D call given in the table. TRBV1 is noted as a pseudogene. This CDR3 has 15 amino acids. The CDR3 DNA sequence: TGCTGCCCCTATTTGGGCGGGGGCAGCACAGATACGCAGTATTTT. Translation gives CCPYLGGGSTDTQYF.

This chain joins TRBV6-2 or TRBV6-3 and TRBJ2-3; D not certain. The CDR3 extends over 14 amino acids. Germline V gene data show CDR1 as MNHEY and CDR2 as SVGEGT. With 0 bases removed from V and 2 bases from J, the gap between germline ends came to 6 bases. CDR3 region: CASSYSQPTDTQYF. In DNA form, the CDR3 reads TGTGCCAGCAGTTACTCACAGCCCACAGATACGCAGTATTTT.

The chain employs TRBV3-1 (or the pseudogene TRBV3-2) and TRBJ2-3; D might be TRBD2 (5 bases). Germline CDR1 LGHDT, CDR2 YNNKEL (reference sequence). This CDR3 is built from 14 residues. The V end lost 1 base, the J end lost 7 bases, and 12 bases lay between the germline ends. DNA for the CDR3: TGTGCCAGCAGCCAAGCTAGCCGGGGTAATACGCAGTATTTT. It yields the protein CASSQASRGNTQYF.

The sample holds one count of this clone. The chain recombines TRBV5-4 with TRBJ2-5, with 15 bases that match TRBD2. The CDR3 length is 17 residues. The germline gives CDR1 SGHNT, CDR2 YYREEE (reference sequence). V shed 4 bases, J shed 5 bases, and the junction held 9 bases outside the gene matches. The CDR3 DNA reads as TGTGCCAGCAGCCCGGGACTAGCGGGGGGTGGCCGGGAGACCCAGTACTTC. This codes for CASSPGLAGGGRETQYF.

V usage is TRBV6-2 or TRBV6-3 and J usage is TRBJ2-1; 13 bases agree with TRBD2. CDR1 and CDR2 from the germline V gene are MNHEY and SVGEGT. The CDR3 runs to 19 residues. With 2 bases clipped from V and 6 bases from J, the junction kept 13 bases outside the gene matches. CDR3 nucleotides: TGTGCCAGCAGTTACCTGATAGGGACTAGCGGGGTAGAGGGCAATGAGCAGTTCTTC. It codes for CASSYLIGTSGVEGNEQFF.

The chain uses TRBV2 and TRBJ2-5; possibly TRBD2 for D (5 bases). This CDR3 is 12 amino acids long. CDR1 and CDR2 from the germline V gene are SNHLY and FYNNEI. Between the trimmed V and J ends, which lost 2 bases and 5 bases, there was a span of 6 bases. The CDR3 loop reads CASSERRETQYF. The CDR3 nucleotides are TGTGCCAGCAGTGAAAGGAGGGAGACCCAGTACTTC. Using reference TRBV2 and TRBJ2-5 for the parts outside the CDR3, the full variable domain is EPEVTQTPSHQVTQMGQEVILRCVPISNHLYFYWYRQILGQKVEFLVSFYNNEISEKSEIFDDQFSVERPDGSNFTLKIRSTKLEDSAMYFCASSERRETQYFGPGTRLLVL.

The V gene is TRBV12-3 or TRBV12-4, the J gene TRBJ1-2; D is ambiguous. The CDR3 extends over 13 amino acids. V lost 3 bases and J 1 base, leaving 6 bases between the germline ends. DNA of the CDR3: TGTGCCAGCAGTTTTGAACTTAACTATGGCTACACCTTC. It is translated as CASSFELNYGYTF.

The gene calls are TRBV2 and TRBJ1-1; weak D call: TRBD1 (5 bases). The CDR3 runs 13 residues. The germline CDR1 and CDR2 sequences are SNHLY and FYNNEI. Deletions cut 8 bases from V and 0 bases from J, with 10 bases between. CDR3 in DNA: TGTGCCAGCCTTGGGGGGATGAACACTGAAGCTTTCTTT. Its translation is CASLGGMNTEAFF.